These 27 T cell receptor beta chains share one sample of origin, sequenced in a study of T cells in Graves' hyperthyroidism and ophthalmopathy. Amplification yielded TCR beta CDR3 regions, with RNA transcripts as the source. Initially, a first-round RT-PCR of the TCR CDR3 employed the HTBI primer set. TCRdb called the multiplex PCR reads again in MiXCR, with one record for every CDR3 protein. The sample carries about 640,000 distinct CDR3 sequences, around 20% recorded once. Sequenced input: blood. The receptors were gathered from a man aged 30 to 39 with Graves' ophthalmopathy.

The chain is built from TRBV6-1 and TRBJ2-6; no definite D call. Germline assignment: CDR1 MNHNS and CDR2 SASEGT. Trimming took off 3 bases at V and 2 bases at J, with 2 bases between the two ends. The CDR3 runs 13 residues. The CDR3 sequence: CASSDPGANVLTF. In DNA, the CDR3 is TGTGCCAGCAGTGACCCTGGGGCCAACGTCCTGACTTTC.

The rearrangement uses TRBV6-1 and TRBJ2-7; TRBD1 is a possible D gene (6 bases). Germline CDR1 and CDR2: MNHNS and SASEGT. Trimming shortened V by 9 bases and J by 0 bases, and 15 bases separated the two germline ends. This CDR3 is 14 amino acids long. The CDR3 nucleotides read TGTGCCAGTCGGTCGACAGGAGGCTCCTACGAGCAGTACTTC. This encodes CASRSTGGSYEQYF.

In the case of this clonotype: A much larger clone is a single base away; this may be a read error. Lacking the conserved final phenylalanine or tryptophan, this CDR3 likely reflects a read error. The chain combines TRBV28 with TRBJ1-2; a possible D gene is TRBD1 (5 bases). The V end was cut by 8 bases, the J end by 4 bases, with 8 bases between. Per the germline V gene, CDR1 is MDHEN and CDR2 is SYDVKM. The CDR3 is 11 amino acids. The chain's CDR3 is CASRDGYGYTL. The CDR3 DNA follows: TGTGCCAGCCGGGACGGCTATGGCTACACCTTA.

In this sample, this clonotype turned up many times. The J gene is TRBJ2-7, the V gene TRBV11-1; either TRBD1 or TRBD2 may supply D (5 bases each). The germline gives CDR1 SGHAT, CDR2 FQDESV (reference sequence). The CDR3 length is 15 residues. V was pared by 4 bases and J by 0 bases, with 13 bases between. Written as DNA, the CDR3 is TGTGCCAGCAGCTCCGCCGGGACCCTCTCCTACGAGCAGTACTTC. Protein sequence: CASSSAGTLSYEQYF.

This clonotype turned up a few times. The CDR3 sequence is CASSRDREYYEQYF. The CDR3 coding sequence is TGCGCCAGCAGCCGGGACAGGGAATACTACGAGCAGTACTTC. The rearrangement joins TRBV5-1 to TRBJ2-7; 9 nucleotides line up with TRBD1. Germline loops: CDR1 SGHRS, CDR2 YFSETQ. This CDR3 region has 14 residues. Trimming cost V 4 bases and J 3 bases; bases outside gene matches: 5.

A word on this clonotype: The CDR3 ends on some other residue instead of the conserved phenylalanine or tryptophan, so this is likely a read error. The chain recombines TRBV7-2 with TRBJ2-7; 9 positions agree with TRBD2. From germline, CDR1 is SGHTA and CDR2 FQGNSA. Trimming cost V 1 base and J 0 bases; bases outside gene matches: 1. The CDR3 runs to 15 residues. Here the CDR3 reads CASSLGLAVSYEQYL. The CDR3 DNA reads as TGTGCCAGCAGCTTAGGACTAGCGGTCTCCTACGAGCAGTACCTC.

This clonotype was seen only a few times. This sequence joins TRBV2 and TRBJ1-3, with D unclear. CDR1 and CDR2 (germline): SNHLY, FYNNEI. V lost 0 bases, J lost 4 bases, and 4 bases lay in between. The CDR3 spans 13 residues. CDR3 region: CASSEALGNTIYF. The CDR3 DNA reads as TGTGCCAGCAGTGAAGCGCTAGGAAACACCATATATTTT.

This clonotype was recorded at least ten times. The chain combines TRBV5-1 with TRBJ1-1; TRBD1 matches 10 bases. Germline CDR1 SGHRS, CDR2 YFSETQ. Trimming removed 1 base from V and 0 bases from J; junction bases left unmatched: 3. The CDR3 has 16 residues. The CDR3, as DNA: TGCGCCAGCAGCTTGACCGGGACAGGGGTGAACACTGAAGCTTTCTTT. Its translation is CASSLTGTGVNTEAFF.

There are many counts of this clonotype. J is TRBJ1-1 and V is TRBV12-3 or TRBV12-4; D is possibly TRBD1 (5 bases). The CDR3 contains 14 residues. Trimming removed 4 bases from V and 0 bases from J, with 9 bases in between. The CDR3 here is CASSSGPMNTEAFF. As DNA, the CDR3 is TGTGCCAGCAGTTCGGGACCGATGAACACTGAAGCTTTCTTT.

The chain employs TRBV7-9 and TRBJ1-5, with D hard to call. CDR3 length: 15 residues. Germline CDR1 and CDR2: SEHNR and FQNEAQ (reference sequence). V lost 1 base to trimming and J lost 0 bases, with 7 bases between them. CDR3 coding DNA: TGTGCCAGCAGCTTAGGGGAGGATAGCAATCAGCCCCAGCATTTT. Translating it yields CASSLGEDSNQPQHF.

This chain's CDR3 is CASSSNWLPTDTQYF. The DNA for the CDR3 is TGTGCCAGCTCATCTAATTGGCTTCCCACAGATACGCAGTATTTT. This chain joins TRBV18 and TRBJ2-3, with D hard to call. The V end lost 5 bases, the J end lost 2 bases, and 14 bases lay between the germline ends. Germline values: CDR1 KGHSH, CDR2 LQKENI. The CDR3 covers 15 residues.

The chain has TRBV14 and TRBJ2-7; 9 nucleotides align to TRBD1. Looked up from germline, CDR1 is SGHDN and CDR2 is FVKESK. The CDR3 has 15 residues. The V gene end was trimmed by 2 bases and the J gene end by 6 bases; junction bases not matched to a gene: 8. Written as DNA, the CDR3 is TGTGCCAGCAGCCAACTCGGGACAGGGCAACTCGAGCAGTACTTC. This gives the protein CASSQLGTGQLEQYF. Combining the CDR3 with reference TRBV14 and TRBJ2-7 gives the whole variable domain EAGVTQFPSHSVIEKGQTVTLRCDPISGHDNLYWYRRVMGKEIKFLLHFVKESKQDESGMPNNRFLAERTGGTYSTLKVQPAELEDSGVYFCASSQLGTGQLEQYFGPGTRLTVT.

CDR3 protein: CAIPKGGTDTQYF. CDR3 DNA sequence: TGTGCCATCCCGAAGGGGGGCACAGATACGCAGTATTTT. This chain connects TRBV2 to TRBJ2-3, with D possibly matching TRBD1 (6 bases). Trimming removed 10 bases from V and 1 base from J, with 12 bases in between. The germline V gene has CDR1 SNHLY and CDR2 FYNNEI. The CDR3 is 13 amino acids. Using reference TRBV2 and TRBJ2-3 for the parts outside the CDR3, the full variable domain is EPEVTQTPSHQVTQMGQEVILRCVPISNHLYFYWYRQILGQKVEFLVSFYNNEISEKSEIFDDQFSVERPDGSNFTLKIRSTKLEDSAMYFCAIPKGGTDTQYFGPGTRLTVL.

The chain employs TRBV12-3 or TRBV12-4 and TRBJ2-3; D not resolved. CDR3 length: 15 amino acids. V gave up 3 bases and J gave up 1 base, with 11 bases separating them. For the CDR3, the DNA is TGTGCCAGCAGTTTTGCAAGGAGCCGCACAGATACGCAGTATTTT. Its translation is CASSFARSRTDTQYF.

J is TRBJ2-1 and V is TRBV29-1; D ambiguous. V lost 3 bases and J 7 bases, leaving 1 base between the germline ends. Looked up from germline, CDR1 is SQVTM and CDR2 is ANQGSEA. This CDR3 has 9 residues. The CDR3 sequence is CSVENEQFF. The CDR3 DNA follows: TGCAGCGTTGAGAATGAGCAGTTCTTC.

This clonotype was detected many times. This rearrangement joins TRBV11-1 to TRBJ2-3, with 10 bases aligning to TRBD2. The CDR3 sequence is 15 residues long. CDR1 is SGHAT, CDR2 FQDESV, per germline (reference sequence). The V gene end was trimmed by 5 bases and the J gene end by 3 bases; junction bases not matched to a gene: 5. DNA of the CDR3: TGTGCCAGCAGCCAACTAGCGGGAAAGACAGATACGCAGTATTTT. Residues: CASSQLAGKTDTQYF.

This rearrangement joins TRBV6-1 to TRBJ2-7; 9 bases agree with TRBD1. J gave up 3 bases and V 5 bases, and 5 bases lay outside the gene matches. The CDR3 covers 14 residues. Germline CDR1 MNHNS, CDR2 SASEGT. The CDR3: CASSLQGANYEQYF. CDR3 coding DNA: TGTGCCAGCAGTTTACAGGGGGCGAACTACGAGCAGTACTTC.

V usage is TRBV19 and J usage is TRBJ1-2; possibly TRBD1 for D (5 bases). CDR1 and CDR2 (germline): LNHDA, SQIVND (reference sequence). The CDR3 covers 14 residues. Trimming removed 2 bases from V and 6 bases from J, with 13 bases in between. The CDR3 coding sequence is TGTGCCAGTAGTATAACCAGGGAGGAAGATGGCTACACCTTC. Its protein product is CASSITREEDGYTF.

The chain joins TRBV10-3 to TRBJ1-1; D is unclear. Germline V lookup: CDR1 ENHRY, CDR2 SYGVKD. With 2 bases removed from V and 4 bases from J, the gap between germline ends came to 14 bases. The CDR3 is 15 amino acids. The CDR3 sequence: CAISERESSSTEAFF. In nucleotides, the CDR3 is TGTGCCATCAGTGAGAGAGAGTCCTCGAGCACTGAAGCTTTCTTT.

This clonotype has a handful of counts. CDR3 nucleotides: TGTGCCACCTCACAGGACAGAGGTGAAAAACTGTTTTTT. This encodes CATSQDRGEKLFF. The rearrangement joins TRBV11-2 to TRBJ1-4, with D perhaps TRBD1 (6 bases). In germline, CDR1 is SGHAT, CDR2 FQNNGV. The CDR3 sequence is 13 residues long. The V end lost 10 bases, the J end lost 7 bases, and 16 bases lay between the germline ends.

This clonotype was seen many times. The chain couples TRBV13 to TRBJ2-7, with 12 bases lining up with TRBD1. V lost 7 bases to trimming and J lost 5 bases; unmatched junction nucleotides: 9. The CDR3 is 15 amino acids. CDR1 is PRHDT and CDR2 is FYEKMQ in the germline V gene (reference sequence). CDR3 loop: CASTQGGQGAHEQYF. The CDR3 DNA reads as TGTGCCAGCACCCAGGGGGGACAGGGGGCCCACGAGCAGTACTTC.

Only a few counts were recorded for this clonotype. This chain connects TRBV6-1 to TRBJ2-1; 8 nucleotides align to TRBD2. J was trimmed by 7 bases and V by 2 bases; bases with no gene match: 16. The CDR3 extends over 18 amino acids. CDR1 and CDR2 (germline): MNHNS, SASEGT. CDR3 amino acids: CASSEREIGLALENEQFF. The DNA of the CDR3 is TGTGCCAGCAGTGAACGAGAGATAGGACTAGCTTTAGAAAATGAGCAGTTCTTC.

Only a few counts were recorded for this clonotype. This sequence joins TRBV6-2 or TRBV6-3 and TRBJ2-7; 8 bases are a match to TRBD1. The CDR3 has 12 residues. Per the germline V gene, CDR1 is MNHEY and CDR2 is SVGEGT. V dropped 2 bases and J dropped 7; count of bases not matched to a gene: 1. The CDR3 region has the DNA TGTGCCAGCAGTTACCGGGACAGGGAGCAGTACTTC. This gives the protein CASSYRDREQYF.

This clonotype occurred many times. DNA for the CDR3: TGTGCCAGCAGCTCCCCGGGACAGGGGGCCACCTACGAGCAGTACTTC. Protein sequence: CASSSPGQGATYEQYF. J is TRBJ2-7 and V is TRBV7-2, with 12 bases fitting TRBD1. There are 16 residues in the CDR3. Germline CDR1 SGHTA, CDR2 FQGNSA. V trimming: 4 bases; J trimming: 2 bases; junction bases outside the gene matches: 6.

This clonotype was observed a few times. An end of the junction differs from the germline gene, which may be a read error. The CDR3 spells CASSQSWTSRIEQYF. CDR3 in DNA: TGTGCCAGCAGCCAGTCGTGGACTAGCAGAATCGAGCAGTACTTC. The chain joins TRBV5-1 to TRBJ2-7, with 8 bases that match TRBD2. CDR1 and CDR2 (germline): SGHRS, YFSETQ. The CDR3 contains 15 residues.

Only a few counts were recorded for this clonotype. The chain combines TRBV11-2 with TRBJ2-4; 7 positions match TRBD1. Germline loops: CDR1 SGHAT, CDR2 FQNNGV. Germline trimming cut 1 base from V and 2 bases from J; bases unmatched to any gene: 8. This CDR3 spans 17 amino acids. The CDR3, as DNA: TGTGCCAGCAGCTTAGGGTACAGGGGATTAACCAAAAACATTCAGTACTTC. Protein sequence: CASSLGYRGLTKNIQYF.

This clonotype was counted between two and nine times. This chain uses TRBV7-2 with TRBJ1-1; D might be TRBD1 (5 bases). Germline CDR1 SGHTA, CDR2 FQGNSA. With 5 bases removed from V and 3 bases from J, the gap between germline ends came to 16 bases. The CDR3 loop spans 15 amino acids. CDR3 nucleotide sequence: TGTGCCAGCAGCCCGACAGCCTCAGGGTACACTGAAGCTTTCTTT. Protein product: CASSPTASGYTEAFF.